This T cell receptor beta chain was sequenced for a study of CD8 T cells in ankylosing spondylitis. Findings and limits, study-wide: Seemingly characteristic of ankylosing spondylitis blood was a TCR beta motif consisting of roughly 8 highly homologous variants.

With regard to this clonotype: Its target is unknown.

TCRdb re-derived calls from the 5' RACE reads in MiXCR, one entry per CDR3 protein. Among some 270,000 distinct CDR3 sequences listed, approximately 30% were seen once. With V trimmed by 5 bases and J by 1 base, 3 bases remained unmatched. CDR1 and CDR2 (germline): LNHNV, YYDKDF (reference sequence). The CDR3 runs to 14 residues. The sequence came from a male donor with ankylosing spondylitis or in good health (not recorded which). Sequencing was done on a sample of blood, either unsorted or a sorted T cell fraction (not recorded which). This rearrangement joins TRBV15 to TRBJ2-7; 9 positions match TRBD1. The CDR3 DNA reads as TGTGCCACCAGCGACGGGACAGGGTCCTACGAGCAGTACTTC. It codes for CATSDGTGSYEQYF.